This TCR beta chain was captured by sequencing in a study of T cells after yellow fever vaccination. Synthesis of TCR cDNA relied on 5'RACE template switching, which attached a universal primer site and UMIs. TCRdb fed the 5' RACE reads into MiXCR, producing one record per CDR3 protein. The sample lists roughly 310,000 distinct CDR3 sequences, about 9.5% occurring once. Whole-study results and caveats: Weaker in magnitude, the secondary response showed a faster peak on day 5 versus 15.

This clonotype appeared a few times. Its antigen is as yet unknown. The CDR3 runs 14 residues. The V and J ends lost 8 bases and 1 base respectively, with 11 bases between them. Germline V gene sequence: CDR1 MNHNS, CDR2 SASEGT. This TCR was recovered from a man between 18 and 29 years old who received the YFV17D yellow fever vaccine. The sequencing used PBMCs, collected on the day of the first yellow fever vaccination. V and J are TRBV6-1 and TRBJ2-2, with D perhaps TRBD2 (6 bases). As DNA, the CDR3 is TGTGCCAGCTTCGCGGGGAGGAACACCGGGGAGCTGTTTTTT. This codes for CASFAGRNTGELFF.